The table lists the clone carrying this T cell receptor (beta chain) with many counts. Amplification of TCR beta CDR3 regions was performed using RNA transcripts as template. RT-PCR in the first round (using the HTBI primer set) targeted the TCR CDR3. TCRdb redid the calling of the multiplex PCR reads with MiXCR, one entry per CDR3 protein. This sample yields about 550,000 distinct CDR3 sequences, of which less than 25% are seen a single time; about 30% belongs to the top ten. The data stem from a study of T cells in Graves' hyperthyroidism and ophthalmopathy. The CDR3 is 14 amino acids. V trimming: 7 bases; J trimming: 4 bases; junction bases outside the gene matches: 7.

This clonotype was sampled from a man between 18 and 35 years old with Graves' hyperthyroidism. The sequenced sample consisted of blood. The chain uses TRBV12-3 or TRBV12-4 and TRBJ1-5; 7 nucleotides line up with TRBD1. CDR3 protein: CASTKDRANQPQHF. Here the CDR3 DNA reads TGTGCCAGCACCAAAGACAGGGCGAATCAGCCCCAGCATTTT.